These 32 T cell receptor beta chains originate from one sample sequenced in a study of blood T cell repertoires in COVID-19. The table came from immunoSEQ multiplex PCR; TCRdb's copy has only in-frame clones and leaves some out. The profile shows 150,000 to 200,000 clones, 86% of them singletons. Material: peripheral blood. Receptor source: a man aged 65-85 years with acute or convalescent COVID-19.

V gene TRBV3-1 (or the pseudogene TRBV3-2) combines with J gene TRBJ2-3; TRBD2 is a possible D gene (6 bases). From germline, CDR1 is LGHDT and CDR2 YNNKEL (reference sequence). Trimming took off 0 bases at V and 8 bases at J, with 12 bases between the two ends. The CDR3 runs 14 residues. CDR3 residues: CASSQDVSGGTQYF. The CDR3 DNA sequence: TGTGCCAGCAGCCAAGATGTCTCCGGGGGTACGCAGTATTTT.

This sequence joins TRBV28 and TRBJ2-7; 9 bases fit TRBD2. Trimming at V came to 7 bases and at J to 2 bases, leaving 12 bases not matched to a gene. The CDR3 loop spans 16 amino acids. Germline CDR1 MDHEN, CDR2 SYDVKM. CDR3 region: CASNSHVASGAYEQYF. DNA of the CDR3: TGTGCCAGCAACTCTCATGTGGCTAGCGGGGCCTACGAGCAGTACTTC.

The V call is TRBV5-6, the J call TRBJ1-1, with a tentative D call TRBD1 (6 bases). The CDR3 loop spans 14 amino acids. In germline, CDR1 is SGHDT, CDR2 YYEEEE. The V end was cut by 0 bases, the J end by 3 bases, with 9 bases between. As DNA, the CDR3 is TGTGCCAGCAGCTTGGTTGGGGGCTACACTGAAGCTTTCTTT. This translates into CASSLVGGYTEAFF.

The chain has TRBV10-3 and TRBJ1-6; D may be TRBD1 (5 bases). The V and J ends lost 7 bases and 7 bases respectively, with 8 bases between them. From germline, CDR1 is ENHRY and CDR2 SYGVKD. The length of the CDR3 is 12 residues. CDR3 protein: CAIKTGNSPLHF. CDR3 DNA sequence: TGTGCCATCAAAACAGGAAATTCACCCCTCCACTTT.

The rearrangement uses TRBV11-3 and TRBJ2-1, with 7 bases identical to TRBD1. This CDR3 contains 12 residues. V shed 5 bases and J 7 bases; nucleotides not matched to a gene: 2. CDR1 and CDR2 from the germline V gene are SGHNT and YENEEA. CDR3 DNA sequence: TGTGCCAGCAGCGCGACAGGGAATGAGCAGTTCTTC. Its protein product is CASSATGNEQFF.

The chain has TRBV5-1 and TRBJ2-1, with 10 positions matching TRBD1. V lost 1 base, J lost 6 bases, and 4 bases stayed unmatched. Germline CDR1 is SGHRS and CDR2 is YFSETQ. The CDR3 is 15 residues long. DNA for the CDR3: TGCGCCAGCAGCTTGATGGGACAGGGGATCAATGAGCAGTTCTTC. This codes for CASSLMGQGINEQFF.

This chain uses TRBV19 with TRBJ2-4, with 7 bases aligning to TRBD2. Germline CDR1 is LNHDA and CDR2 is SQIVND (reference sequence). CDR3 length: 13 residues. V lost 7 bases and J lost 7; bases outside the gene matches: 7. This chain's CDR3 is CASNAGDGNIQYF. In DNA form, the CDR3 reads TGTGCCAGTAACGCGGGGGACGGCAACATTCAGTACTTC.

The V and J genes are TRBV13 and TRBJ2-1, with TRBD1 as a possible D gene (5 bases). V lost 4 bases and J lost 5, with 15 bases in between. The germline V gene encodes CDR1 PRHDT and CDR2 FYEKMQ (reference sequence). This CDR3 is built from 15 residues. The CDR3 protein is CASSWGDGPDNEQFF. The CDR3 DNA reads TGTGCCAGCAGCTGGGGCGATGGGCCGGACAATGAGCAGTTCTTC.

Regarding this clone: Different DNA sequences within this sample yield the same CDR3. This rearrangement joins TRBV7-9 to TRBJ1-4; D is uncertain. Per the germline V gene, CDR1 is SEHNR and CDR2 is FQNEAQ (reference sequence). The CDR3 covers 14 residues. Trimming pared 3 bases from V and 0 bases from J, leaving 5 bases between. CDR3 DNA sequence: TGTGCCAGCAGCTTCAGCGCAACTAATGAAAAACTGTTTTTT. Protein: CASSFSATNEKLFF.

The chain employs TRBV28 and TRBJ2-5; D perhaps matches TRBD1 (6 bases). V shed 2 bases and J shed 13 bases, with 14 bases lying between them. This CDR3 region has 12 residues. Germline CDR1 and CDR2: MDHEN and SYDVKM. The CDR3 nucleotides are TGTGCCAGCAGTTTAGTGACAGGAATACCGTACTTC. This encodes CASSLVTGIPYF.

The chain joins TRBV7-2 to TRBJ1-2; the D gene is possibly TRBD1 (5 bases). Trimming took off 5 bases at V and 4 bases at J, with 17 bases between the two ends. The length of the CDR3 is 15 residues. The V gene's germline CDR1 is SGHTA and CDR2 FQGNSA. The CDR3 is CASSPQTAGPYGYTF. CDR3 DNA: TGTGCCAGCAGCCCCCAGACCGCGGGGCCCTATGGCTACACCTTC.

A few counts support this clone. The gene calls are TRBV11-3 and TRBJ2-3; D is ambiguous. CDR3 length equals 12 residues. The ends were cut back, 5 bases at V and 2 bases at J, with 5 bases in the middle. In germline, CDR1 is SGHNT, CDR2 YENEEA. CDR3 loop: CASSRDTDTQYF. CDR3 nucleotides: TGTGCCAGCAGCCGAGACACAGATACGCAGTATTTT. The entire variable domain, with the rest obtained from reference TRBV11-3 and TRBJ2-3, is as follows: EAGVVQSPRYKIIEKKQPVAFWCNPISGHNTLYWYLQNLGQGPELLIRYENEEAVDDSQLPKDRFSAERLKGVDSTLKIQPAELGDSAVYLCASSRDTDTQYFGPGTRLTVL.

This clone was picked up one time. The V and J genes are TRBV6-2 or TRBV6-3 and TRBJ2-1, with D perhaps TRBD2 (6 bases). CDR1 MNHEY and CDR2 SVGEGT come from the germline V gene. The ends were cut back, 2 bases at V and 12 bases at J, with 14 bases in the middle. This CDR3 is 13 amino acids long. The DNA for the CDR3 is TGTGCCAGCAGTTACGCGGCGGGGTCGGGGCAGTTCTTC. Translation: CASSYAAGSGQFF.

This rearrangement joins TRBV5-1 to TRBJ2-1; possible D gene TRBD1, 6 bases. CDR1 is SGHRS and CDR2 is YFSETQ in the germline V gene. With 0 bases removed from V and 0 bases from J, the gap between germline ends came to 13 bases. CDR3 length: 17 residues. The CDR3 here is CASSLAPGASSYNEQFF. The CDR3 region has the DNA TGCGCCAGCAGCTTGGCCCCAGGGGCTAGCTCCTACAATGAGCAGTTCTTC.

This rearrangement joins TRBV9 to TRBJ1-2; possibly TRBD1 for D (6 bases). Per germline, CDR1 SGDLS and CDR2 YYNGEE. The CDR3 is made up of 16 amino acids. Trimming took 4 bases from V and 5 from J, leaving 21 bases between them. The CDR3 bases are TGTGCCAGCAGCTCTTCAGGGGCAGGGCGTACATATGGCTACACCTTC. Its protein product is CASSSSGAGRTYGYTF. Combining the CDR3 with reference TRBV9 and TRBJ1-2 gives the whole variable domain DSGVTQTPKHLITATGQRVTLRCSPRSGDLSVYWYQQSLDQGLQFLIQYYNGEERAKGNILERFSAQQFPDLHSELNLSSLELGDSALYFCASSSSGAGRTYGYTFGSGTRLTVV.

This sequence joins TRBV4-3 and TRBJ1-6, with TRBD1 matching over 8 bases. J gave up 7 bases and V 0 bases, and 5 bases lay outside the gene matches. The CDR3 totals 16 residues. In germline, CDR1 is LGHNA, CDR2 YSLEER. CDR3 in amino acids: CASSQDWTGRNSPLHF. For the CDR3, the DNA is TGCGCCAGCAGCCAAGACTGGACAGGGCGGAATTCACCCCTCCACTTT.

J is TRBJ2-7 and V is TRBV5-1; D is undetermined. Germline V gene data show CDR1 as SGHRS and CDR2 as YFSETQ. Trimming shortened V by 1 base and J by 0 bases, and 11 bases separated the two germline ends. The CDR3 consists of 15 residues. CDR3 protein: CASSLIQDGSYEQYF. CDR3 nucleotide sequence: TGCGCCAGCAGCTTGATCCAGGATGGCTCCTACGAGCAGTACTTC.

CDR3 sequence: CASSPQAGRSGANVLTF. The CDR3, as DNA: TGTGCCAGCTCACCACAAGCGGGGCGCTCTGGGGCCAACGTCCTGACTTTC. The chain combines TRBV18 with TRBJ2-6; 7 bases map to TRBD2. The trim removed 1 base at V and 0 bases at J, leaving 3 bases unmatched. The CDR3 has 17 residues. Per the germline V gene, CDR1 is KGHSH and CDR2 is LQKENI.

This chain connects TRBV6-2 or TRBV6-3 to TRBJ2-7; possible D gene TRBD1, 7 bases. CDR1 is MNHEY and CDR2 is SVGEGT in the germline V gene. Trimming removed 2 bases at V and 0 bases at J, with 23 bases between. The CDR3 sequence is 19 residues long. This CDR3 is CASSYPRRGGGMGSYEQYF. DNA of the CDR3: TGTGCCAGCAGTTACCCGAGGCGAGGGGGCGGGATGGGCTCCTACGAGCAGTACTTC.

The sample holds one count of this clone. The rearrangement links TRBV7-2 to TRBJ2-7; TRBD1 matches at 7 bases. The CDR3 is 15 amino acids. Germline lookup yields CDR1 SGHTA and CDR2 FQGNSA. Trimming at V came to 1 base and at J to 2 bases, leaving 5 bases not matched to a gene. The CDR3 loop is CASSLGVDRTYEQYF. CDR3 in DNA: TGTGCCAGCAGCTTAGGGGTGGACAGGACCTACGAGCAGTACTTC.

The V gene is TRBV7-9, the J gene TRBJ2-5; 10 bases match TRBD2. The CDR3 sequence is 15 residues long. CDR1 is SEHNR, CDR2 FQNEAQ, per germline (reference sequence). Unmatched junction bases numbered 7, after V lost 5 bases and J lost 4 bases. This chain's CDR3 is CASSPSGGAGETQYF. DNA of the CDR3: TGTGCCAGCAGCCCCAGCGGGGGGGCGGGAGAGACCCAGTACTTC.

The J gene is TRBJ1-5, the V gene TRBV7-2; 7 bases fit TRBD1. Unmatched junction bases numbered 6, after V lost 7 bases and J lost 6 bases. This CDR3 region has 13 residues. Germline V CDR1 and CDR2: SGHTA, FQGNSA. For the CDR3, the DNA is TGTGCCAGCACTACAGGGGTGGGTCAGCCCCAGCATTTT. It translates to CASTTGVGQPQHF.

The V and J genes are TRBV28 and TRBJ1-5, with D possibly TRBD1 on 5 matching bases. Germline V CDR1 and CDR2: MDHEN, SYDVKM. The CDR3 has 14 residues. The V end lost 4 bases, the J end lost 6 bases, and 13 bases lay between the germline ends. CDR3 bases: TGTGCCAGCAGTTCCGGGGGGACGGGTCAGCCCCAGCATTTT. It yields the protein CASSSGGTGQPQHF.

This clone was seen ten or more times. V is TRBV4-3 and J is TRBJ1-6; D is possibly TRBD1 (6 bases). Germline V gene sequence: CDR1 LGHNA, CDR2 YSLEER. Trimming removed 0 bases from V and 8 bases from J, with 17 bases in between. The CDR3 is made up of 17 amino acids. The DNA of the CDR3 is TGCGCCAGCAGCCAAGATCGAGGGGGTTTAGGGGATTCACCCCTCCACTTT. This gives the protein CASSQDRGGLGDSPLHF.

V is TRBV7-9 and J is TRBJ1-2, with D possibly being TRBD1 (5 bases). Germline V gene lookup returns CDR1 SEHNR and CDR2 FQNEAQ (reference sequence). The CDR3 loop spans 14 amino acids. The germline V and J ends were trimmed by 5 bases and 3 bases, with 13 bases remaining between them. CDR3 sequence reads: CASSLRGRDYGYTF. In DNA, the CDR3 is TGTGCCAGCAGCCTTAGGGGTCGAGACTATGGCTACACCTTC.

This chain links TRBV11-2 with TRBJ1-2; perhaps TRBD1 as D (5 bases). CDR1 SGHAT and CDR2 FQNNGV come from the germline V gene. The CDR3 sequence is 13 residues long. V was cut by 2 bases and J by 8 bases, with 12 bases left in between. As DNA, the CDR3 is TGTGCCAGCAGCTTAAGGCAGGGAGGAGGCTACACCTTC. It yields the protein CASSLRQGGGYTF. Full variable domain (outside the CDR3, taken from reference TRBV11-2 and TRBJ1-2): EAGVAQSPRYKIIEKRQSVAFWCNPISGHATLYWYQQILGQGPKLLIQFQNNGVVDDSQLPKDRFSAERLKGVDSTLKIQPAKLEDSAVYLCASSLRQGGGYTFGSGTRLTVV.

The chain carries TRBV7-9 and TRBJ1-2; 8 bases are shared with TRBD1. This CDR3 region has 14 residues. J gave up 4 bases and V 2 bases, and 3 bases lay outside the gene matches. Germline CDR1 SEHNR, CDR2 FQNEAQ (reference sequence). CDR3 sequence reads: CASSLRGQGYGYTF. Written as DNA, the CDR3 is TGTGCCAGCAGCTTACGAGGACAGGGCTATGGCTACACCTTC. Full variable domain (remainder filled in from reference TRBV7-9 and TRBJ1-2): DTGVSQNPRHKITKRGQNVTFRCDPISEHNRLYWYRQTLGQGPEFLTYFQNEAQLEKSRLLSDRFSAERPKGSFSTLEIQRTEQGDSAMYLCASSLRGQGYGYTFGSGTRLTVV.

The gene calls are TRBV7-3 and TRBJ2-1, with 11 positions matching TRBD2. The CDR3 contains 16 residues. Germline V gene sequence: CDR1 SGHTA, CDR2 FQGTGA. V shed 2 bases, J shed 6 bases, and the junction held 6 bases outside the gene matches. This CDR3 reads CASSLPLAGGFNEQFF. The CDR3 DNA is TGTGCCAGCAGCTTACCCTTAGCGGGAGGGTTCAATGAGCAGTTCTTC.

The chain recombines TRBV19 with TRBJ1-5; the D is unclear. V was shortened by 1 base and J by 10 bases, with 8 bases between the two germline ends. The CDR3 covers 12 residues. Germline CDR1 is LNHDA and CDR2 is SQIVND (reference sequence). The CDR3 DNA follows: TGTGCCAGTAGTATAGGGGCGAGACCCCAGCATTTT. It codes for CASSIGARPQHF.

This sequence joins TRBV18 and TRBJ2-7; 13 bases agree with TRBD2. Trimming removed 6 bases from V and 6 bases from J; junction bases left unmatched: 5. Germline V gives CDR1 KGHSH, CDR2 LQKENI. This CDR3 region has 14 residues. The CDR3 bases are TGTGCCAGCTCGCCGGGACTAGCGGGGTTCGAGCAGTACTTC. This sequence encodes CASSPGLAGFEQYF.

The V gene is TRBV7-9, the J gene TRBJ1-2; 7 bases align to TRBD1. The CDR3 is 15 amino acids. V dropped 1 base and J dropped 6; count of bases not matched to a gene: 8. Germline V lookup: CDR1 SEHNR, CDR2 FQNEAQ (reference sequence). The CDR3 sequence is CASSLGRGLEDGYTF. The CDR3 DNA follows: TGTGCCAGCAGCTTAGGGAGGGGGCTCGAGGATGGCTACACCTTC.

The chain links TRBV6-2 or TRBV6-3 to TRBJ2-5, with D unresolved. Between the trimmed V and J ends, which lost 0 bases and 5 bases, there was a span of 10 bases. There are 14 residues in the CDR3. Germline V gene sequence: CDR1 MNHEY, CDR2 SVGEGT. Here the CDR3 DNA reads TGTGCCAGCAGTTACTCCTGGGCCGAGGAGACCCAGTACTTC. It translates to CASSYSWAEETQYF.